This TCR beta chain was identified in a study of blood T cell repertoires in COVID-19. The junction had 10 bases not matched to a gene; V was cut back by 8 bases and J by 7 bases. Germline V gene sequence: CDR1 MNHEY, CDR2 SMNVEV (reference sequence). The CDR3 totals 13 residues. This clone is a singleton in its sample. In the study's own analysis: The authors estimated nucleated cell counts from reference gene primer amplification. Produced via immunoSEQ multiplex PCR; TCRdb's table is partial and in-frame only. Clonal size and the V and J genes are those of that table, whereas D and trimming came from the DNA. The repertoire holds roughly 51,000 clones, around nine tenths seen once, with under 6.5% in the top ten.

The chain couples TRBV27 to TRBJ2-7, with 8 bases that match TRBD1. The TCR sequence derives from a man aged 65 to 85 with acute or convalescent COVID-19. Sample: peripheral blood. The CDR3, as DNA: TGTGCCAGCTCCGGGACAGGTACTATAGAGCAGTACTTC. Translation: CASSGTGTIEQYF.